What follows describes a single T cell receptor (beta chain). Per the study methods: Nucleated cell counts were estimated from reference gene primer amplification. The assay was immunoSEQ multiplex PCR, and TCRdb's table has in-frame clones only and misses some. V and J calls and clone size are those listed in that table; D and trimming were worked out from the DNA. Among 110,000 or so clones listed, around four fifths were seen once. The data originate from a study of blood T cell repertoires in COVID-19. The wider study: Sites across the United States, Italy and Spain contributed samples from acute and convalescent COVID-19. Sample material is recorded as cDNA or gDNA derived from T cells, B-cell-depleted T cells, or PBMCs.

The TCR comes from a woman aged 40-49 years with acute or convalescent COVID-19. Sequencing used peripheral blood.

CDR3 loop: CASSLDARGRGTEAFF. CDR3 in DNA: TGCGCCAGCAGCTTGGACGCCAGGGGGCGAGGCACTGAAGCTTTCTTT. The rearrangement uses TRBV5-1 and TRBJ1-1; 8 bases are shared with TRBD1. The V gene's germline CDR1 is SGHRS and CDR2 YFSETQ. This CDR3 spans 16 amino acids. The ends lost 0 bases at V and 4 bases at J; junction bases unmatched: 8.